The TCR beta chain under discussion was sequenced for a study of blood T cell repertoires in COVID-19. TCRdb's copy holds only in-frame clones and misses some; the assay was immunoSEQ multiplex PCR. The sample lists 300,000 to 400,000 clones; 80% to 90% were seen once. The germline gives CDR1 ENHRY, CDR2 SYGVKD. With 6 bases clipped from V and 7 bases from J, the junction kept 4 bases outside the gene matches. CDR3 size: 13 residues. This TCR came from a man under 40 with active or convalescent COVID-19. The chain recombines TRBV10-3 with TRBJ2-1, with TRBD1 matching 9 bases. Source material: peripheral blood. The CDR3 DNA is TGTGCCATCAGCGGGACAGGGACTAATGAGCAGTTCTTC. Translated: CAISGTGTNEQFF.